This T cell receptor beta chain was sequenced during a study of cytomegalovirus exposure and HLA in healthy donors. With 4 bases removed from V and 7 bases from J, the gap between germline ends came to 23 bases. The CDR3 covers 17 residues. Germline CDR1 is LNHDA and CDR2 is SQIVND (reference sequence). Regarding this clone: Antigen specificity is unknown.

The PCR contained 60 Vbeta and 13 Jbeta primers. Per the original methods: In a later analysis, 79 million or so unique TCR beta chains included roughly 11 million shared by two or more donors. Clones were sequenced by immunoSEQ multiplex PCR, and TCRdb holds only the in-frame ones, with some missing. V and J calls and clone size are as listed in that table; D and trimming were resolved from the DNA. The sample holds 120,000 or so clones, more than 70% seen once. Whole-study findings and limits: Overall, approximately 150 TCR beta chains were annotated as cytomegalovirus-associated. The HLA-A and HLA-B alleles of most subjects were reportedly predicted accurately from TCR beta sequences. In a later analysis, HLA-associated beta chains showed higher expansion and lower generation probabilities than comparable chains.

The chain carries TRBV19 and TRBJ2-1, with a possible D match to TRBD2 (6 bases). The receptor's source is a human donor in good health. The source material was PBMCs. The CDR3 sequence is CASSTDELRGLLNEQFF. The CDR3 nucleotides read TGTGCCAGTAGTACAGATGAATTGCGGGGTCTACTAAATGAGCAGTTCTTC.